This TCR beta chain was found in a study of blood T cell repertoires in COVID-19. The overall study: COVID-19 samples collected from the United States, Italy and Spain covered acute and convalescent phases. T cells, B-cell-depleted T cells, or PBMCs provided the cDNA or gDNA that served as material.

Trimming cost V 7 bases and J 0 bases, with 10 bases left between them. CDR1 is LNHDA, CDR2 SQIVND, per germline (reference sequence). The CDR3 spans 14 residues. Method: immunoSEQ multiplex PCR; TCRdb's copy keeps in-frame clones and lacks some. The table has about 320,000 clones, about 89% seen once. Participants spanned ages about 18 to 100 years and resided in about 25 US areas. The recovered donors of Cohort 3 showed two negative PCRs, clearance, or symptom resolution. The sequenced sample consisted of PBMCs or T cells enriched from blood (not recorded which). V and J are TRBV19 and TRBJ1-3; D is unclear. The receptor was isolated from a man aged 55 to 69 who had recovered from COVID-19. The CDR3 reads CASTLVYSGNTIYF. Here the CDR3 DNA reads TGTGCCAGTACGCTAGTCTACTCTGGAAACACCATATATTTT.